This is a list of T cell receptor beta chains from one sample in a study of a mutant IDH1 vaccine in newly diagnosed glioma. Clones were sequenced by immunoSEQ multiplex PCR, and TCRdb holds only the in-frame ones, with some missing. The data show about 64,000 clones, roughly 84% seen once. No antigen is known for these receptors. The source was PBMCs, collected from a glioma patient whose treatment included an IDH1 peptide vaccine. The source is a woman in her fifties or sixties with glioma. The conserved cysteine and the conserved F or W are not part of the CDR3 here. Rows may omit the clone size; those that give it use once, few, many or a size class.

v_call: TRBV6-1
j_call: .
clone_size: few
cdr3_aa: ASSEGTGGYEQY

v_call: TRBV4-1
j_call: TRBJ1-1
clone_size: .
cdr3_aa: ASSQVTGTEAF

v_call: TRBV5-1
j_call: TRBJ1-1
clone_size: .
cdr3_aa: ASSLEPQGLLNTEAF

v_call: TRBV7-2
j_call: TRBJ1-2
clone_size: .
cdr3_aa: ASSSPDSSNYGYT

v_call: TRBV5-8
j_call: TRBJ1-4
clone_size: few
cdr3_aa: ASSRLNEKLF

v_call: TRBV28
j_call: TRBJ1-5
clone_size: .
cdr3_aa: ASSLPGGRNQPQH

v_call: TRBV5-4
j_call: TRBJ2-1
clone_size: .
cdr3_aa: ASSGGQAPQF

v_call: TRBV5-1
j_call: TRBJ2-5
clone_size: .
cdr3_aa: ASSLSSRKETQY

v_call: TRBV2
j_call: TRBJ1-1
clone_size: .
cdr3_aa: ASRGRNTEAF

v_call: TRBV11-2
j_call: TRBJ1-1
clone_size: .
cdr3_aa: ASSLPPMNTEAF

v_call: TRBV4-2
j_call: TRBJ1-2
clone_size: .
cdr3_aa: ASSQDWLYGYT

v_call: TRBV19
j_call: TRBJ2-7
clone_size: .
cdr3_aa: ASSPSSYEQY

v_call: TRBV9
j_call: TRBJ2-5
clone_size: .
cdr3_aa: ASSVEVARETQY

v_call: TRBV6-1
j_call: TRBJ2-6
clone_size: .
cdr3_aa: ASSEARDNVLT

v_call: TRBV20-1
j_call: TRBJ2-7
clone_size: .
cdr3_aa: SALYYEQY

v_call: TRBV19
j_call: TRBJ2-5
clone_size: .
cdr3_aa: ASSINRNRAQD

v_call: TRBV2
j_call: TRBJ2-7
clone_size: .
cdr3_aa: ARRQGPYEQY

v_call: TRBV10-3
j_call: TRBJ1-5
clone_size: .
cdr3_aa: AISDLGGKLYQPQH

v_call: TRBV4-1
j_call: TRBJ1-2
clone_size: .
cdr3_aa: ASSPIGTGLANYGYT

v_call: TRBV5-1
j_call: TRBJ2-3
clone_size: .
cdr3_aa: ASSYRGGRSDTQY

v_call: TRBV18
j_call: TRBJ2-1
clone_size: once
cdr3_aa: ASSPLAASYNEQF

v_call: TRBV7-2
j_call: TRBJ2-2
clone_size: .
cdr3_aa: AGAAGLTGELF

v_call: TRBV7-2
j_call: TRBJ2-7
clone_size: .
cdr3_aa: ASSPKGGSHEQY

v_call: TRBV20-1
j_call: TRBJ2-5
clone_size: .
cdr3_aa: SPGGQETQY

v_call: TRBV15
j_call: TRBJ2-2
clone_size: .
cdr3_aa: ATSRGIWASDGTGELF

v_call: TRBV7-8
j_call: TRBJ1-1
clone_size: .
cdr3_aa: ASSLVRSQGSAF

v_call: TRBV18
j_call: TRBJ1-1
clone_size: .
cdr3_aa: ASSTTGNTEAF

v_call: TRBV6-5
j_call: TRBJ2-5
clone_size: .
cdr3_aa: ASSYNREKNQETQY

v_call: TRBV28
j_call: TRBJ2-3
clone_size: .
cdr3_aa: ASGTSGGAVTDTQY

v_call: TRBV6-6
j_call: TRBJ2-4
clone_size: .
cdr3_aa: ASLTAWGAKNIQY

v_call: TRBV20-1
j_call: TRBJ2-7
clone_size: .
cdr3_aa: RAGQGYEQY

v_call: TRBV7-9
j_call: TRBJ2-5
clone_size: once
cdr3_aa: ASSLSGQETQY

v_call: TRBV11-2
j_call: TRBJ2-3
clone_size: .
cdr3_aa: ASSLTLAGGSTDTQY

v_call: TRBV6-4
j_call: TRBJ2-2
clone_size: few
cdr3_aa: ASSRTGDTGELF

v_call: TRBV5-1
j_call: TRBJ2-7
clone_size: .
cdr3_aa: ASSLVPTGGSYEQY

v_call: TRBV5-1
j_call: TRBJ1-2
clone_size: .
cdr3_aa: ASSLPRQNYGYT

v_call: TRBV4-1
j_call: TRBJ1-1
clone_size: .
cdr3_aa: ASSPSGVEAF

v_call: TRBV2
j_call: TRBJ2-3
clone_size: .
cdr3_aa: ASRTSGRTDTQY

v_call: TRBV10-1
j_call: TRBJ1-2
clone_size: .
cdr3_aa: ASSRTRLTLEEGGYT

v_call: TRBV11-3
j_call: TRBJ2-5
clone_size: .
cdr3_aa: ASSRILQETQY

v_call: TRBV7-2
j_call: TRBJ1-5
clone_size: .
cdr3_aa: ASSPGAGNQPQH

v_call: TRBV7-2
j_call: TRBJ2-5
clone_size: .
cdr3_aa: ASSLVAGGPETQY

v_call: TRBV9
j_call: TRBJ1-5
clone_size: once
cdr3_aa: ASSVTGEGPQH

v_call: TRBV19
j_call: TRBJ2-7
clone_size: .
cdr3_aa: ASSIGGGSEQY

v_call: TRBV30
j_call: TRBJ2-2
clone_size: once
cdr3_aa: AHTLGIVRISGELF